These 10 T cell receptor beta chains share one sample of origin, sequenced in a study of blood T cell repertoires in COVID-19. The method was immunoSEQ multiplex PCR; TCRdb's version includes in-frame clones alone and lacks a portion of them. The table has about 140,000 clones, roughly 80% seen once. The sample was peripheral blood. The receptors originated from a man aged 50-60 years with acute or convalescent COVID-19.

This sequence joins TRBV2 and TRBJ2-3; TRBD2 matches at 9 bases. Germline V gene sequence: CDR1 SNHLY, CDR2 FYNNEI. The CDR3 is 16 residues long. Trimming took 0 bases from V and 4 from J; bases not matched to a gene: 5. CDR3 region: CASSEARGGLPDTQYF. The CDR3 DNA reads TGTGCCAGCAGTGAAGCGCGGGGGGGCCTCCCAGATACGCAGTATTTT.

This chain joins TRBV5-1 and TRBJ2-3; 14 positions match TRBD2. CDR3 length: 17 amino acids. V shed 2 bases, J shed 4 bases, and the junction held 6 bases outside the gene matches. In germline, CDR1 is SGHRS, CDR2 YFSETQ. The CDR3 here is CASSLAGLAGGSDTQYF. CDR3 sequence (DNA): TGCGCCAGCAGCTTAGCCGGACTAGCGGGGGGCTCAGATACGCAGTATTTT.

The chain combines TRBV15 with TRBJ1-5; D may be TRBD1 (6 bases). CDR1 is LNHNV, CDR2 YYDKDF, per germline (reference sequence). The CDR3 runs 14 residues. The V and J ends lost 8 bases and 1 base respectively, with 12 bases between them. CDR3 residues: CATSGTNSNQPQHF. CDR3 coding DNA: TGTGCCACCTCCGGGACAAACAGCAATCAGCCCCAGCATTTT.

Points on this clone: Other DNA sequences from this sample encode an identical CDR3 as well. As DNA, the CDR3 is TGCGCCAGCAGCCAAGACGGAAGGGGGAGCTCCTACAATGAGCAGTTCTTC. Its protein product is CASSQDGRGSSYNEQFF. The chain recombines TRBV4-1 with TRBJ2-1, with D perhaps matching TRBD1 (6 bases). This CDR3 has 17 amino acids. V lost 0 bases, J lost 0 bases, and 12 bases lay in between. The germline V gene encodes CDR1 MGHRA and CDR2 YSYEKL.

This clone was seen a handful of times. The chain uses TRBV5-1 and TRBJ1-1, with 9 bases matching TRBD1. The length of the CDR3 is 15 residues. V shed 0 bases and J 5 bases; nucleotides not matched to a gene: 5. The germline V gene has CDR1 SGHRS and CDR2 YFSETQ. For the CDR3, the DNA is TGCGCCAGCAGCTTGGGGGGGACAGGGAGGACTGAAGCTTTCTTT. This sequence encodes CASSLGGTGRTEAFF.

DNA for the CDR3: TGCGCCAGCAGCTTGGCTAACCTACTAGCGGGGAAAGAGACCCAGTACTTC. Translation: CASSLANLLAGKETQYF. V is TRBV5-1 and J is TRBJ2-5, with 10 bases that match TRBD2. J was trimmed by 3 bases and V by 0 bases; bases with no gene match: 8. The CDR3 runs 17 residues. Germline assignment: CDR1 SGHRS and CDR2 YFSETQ.

The rearrangement links TRBV5-1 to TRBJ1-1; the match to TRBD1 covers 10 bases. J was trimmed by 2 bases and V by 4 bases; bases with no gene match: 11. The V gene's germline CDR1 is SGHRS and CDR2 YFSETQ. The CDR3 is 17 residues long. CDR3 nucleotide sequence: TGCGCCAGCAGCCCGGACAGGGGGTTTGGGGGTAACACTGAAGCTTTCTTT. Amino acid sequence: CASSPDRGFGGNTEAFF.

This clone has only one observation. This sequence joins TRBV7-2 and TRBJ1-1; the D gene is possibly TRBD1 (6 bases). The CDR3 has 13 residues. Germline assignment: CDR1 SGHTA and CDR2 FQGNSA. V was trimmed by 5 bases and J by 4 bases, leaving 11 bases between them. The CDR3 loop is CASSTGPSTEAFF. DNA for the CDR3: TGTGCCAGCAGCACAGGGCCCTCCACTGAAGCTTTCTTT.

The chain links TRBV11-2 to TRBJ2-5; D remains ambiguous. In germline, CDR1 is SGHAT, CDR2 FQNNGV. V shed 5 bases and J shed 0 bases, with 10 bases lying between them. The CDR3 extends over 14 amino acids. The CDR3 bases are TGTGCCAGCAGCAAATTGGCCTACCAAGAGACCCAGTACTTC. It encodes CASSKLAYQETQYF.

The gene calls are TRBV18 and TRBJ2-2; the match to TRBD1 covers 7 bases. The V gene's germline CDR1 is KGHSH and CDR2 LQKENI. V trimming: 6 bases; J trimming: 5 bases; junction bases outside the gene matches: 12. This CDR3 region has 16 residues. The CDR3 bases are TGTGCCAGCTCGCCCGAGACAGGGATTGTTACCGGGGAGCTGTTTTTT. It yields the protein CASSPETGIVTGELFF.